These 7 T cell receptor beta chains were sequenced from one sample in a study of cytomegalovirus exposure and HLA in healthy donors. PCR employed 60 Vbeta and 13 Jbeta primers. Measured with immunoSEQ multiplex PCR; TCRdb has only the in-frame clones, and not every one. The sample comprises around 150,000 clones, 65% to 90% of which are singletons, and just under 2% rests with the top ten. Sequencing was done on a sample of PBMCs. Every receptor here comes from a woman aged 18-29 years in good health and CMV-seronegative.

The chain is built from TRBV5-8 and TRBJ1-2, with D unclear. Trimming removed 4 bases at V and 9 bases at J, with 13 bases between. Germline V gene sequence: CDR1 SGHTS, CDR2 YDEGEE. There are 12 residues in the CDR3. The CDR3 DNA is TGTGCCAGCAGCCACGGACTCGCCAGCTACACCTTC. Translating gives CASSHGLASYTF.

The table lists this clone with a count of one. CDR3: CASSVQENTEAFF. In DNA, the CDR3 is TGCGCCAGCAGCGTACAGGAAAACACTGAAGCTTTCTTT. This chain joins TRBV5-1 and TRBJ1-1, with a tentative D call TRBD1 (5 bases). V was trimmed by 4 bases and J by 2 bases, leaving 9 bases between them. In germline, CDR1 is SGHRS, CDR2 YFSETQ. This CDR3 is 13 amino acids long.

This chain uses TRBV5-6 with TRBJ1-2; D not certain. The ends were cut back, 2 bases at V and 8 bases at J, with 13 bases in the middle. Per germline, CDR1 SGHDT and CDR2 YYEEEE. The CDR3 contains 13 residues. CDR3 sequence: CASSFRGSRGYTF. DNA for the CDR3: TGTGCCAGCAGCTTCCGAGGGTCGAGAGGCTACACCTTC.

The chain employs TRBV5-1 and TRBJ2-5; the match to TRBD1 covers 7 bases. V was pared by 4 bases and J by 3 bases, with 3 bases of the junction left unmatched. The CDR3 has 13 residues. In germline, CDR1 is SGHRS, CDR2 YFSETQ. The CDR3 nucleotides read TGCGCCAGCAGCGCCGGGACAGAAGAGACCCAGTACTTC. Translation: CASSAGTEETQYF.

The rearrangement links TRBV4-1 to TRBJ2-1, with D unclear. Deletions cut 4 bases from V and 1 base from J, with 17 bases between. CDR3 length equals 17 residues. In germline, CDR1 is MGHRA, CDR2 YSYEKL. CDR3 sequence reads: CASSPAFVGRSYNEQFF. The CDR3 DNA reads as TGCGCCAGCAGCCCGGCGTTCGTGGGCCGATCCTACAATGAGCAGTTCTTC.

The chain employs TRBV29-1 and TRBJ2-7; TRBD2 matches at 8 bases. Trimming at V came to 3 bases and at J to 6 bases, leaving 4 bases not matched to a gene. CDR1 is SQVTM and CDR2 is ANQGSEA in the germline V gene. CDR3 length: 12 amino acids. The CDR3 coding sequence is TGCAGCGTTGAGTCCGGGAGGGGCGAGCAGTACTTC. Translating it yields CSVESGRGEQYF.

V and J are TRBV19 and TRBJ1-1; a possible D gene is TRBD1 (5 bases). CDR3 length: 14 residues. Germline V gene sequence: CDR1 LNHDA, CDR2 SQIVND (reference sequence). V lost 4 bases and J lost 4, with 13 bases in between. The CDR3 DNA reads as TGTGCCAGTAGTAATCACAGGATCGTCACTGAAGCTTTCTTT. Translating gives CASSNHRIVTEAFF.